Shown below are 8 T cell receptor beta chains from a single sample sequenced in a study of blood T cells in healthy people across ages. A sample-barcoded 5' primer and a J-beta primer mix were used in a second PCR of roughly 6 to 12 cycles. MiXCR, applied by TCRdb to the 5' RACE reads, yields one record per CDR3 protein. This table has hundreds of thousands of distinct CDR3 sequences, around half appearing once. Sequenced: blood. The receptors come from a man at least 80 years old in good health.

The gene calls are TRBV14 and TRBJ1-1; D gene uncertain. Trimming stripped 1 base from V and 9 bases from J, with 12 bases between. Germline CDR1 is SGHDN and CDR2 is FVKESK. The CDR3 is made up of 13 amino acids. The CDR3 loop reads CASSQGSPGKAFF. The CDR3 DNA reads as TGTGCCAGCAGCCAAGGGTCCCCAGGCAAAGCTTTCTTT.

V usage is TRBV7-2 and J usage is TRBJ2-6; 9 bases are shared with TRBD1. This CDR3 contains 18 residues. The germline CDR1 and CDR2 sequences are SGHTA and FQGNSA. With V trimmed by 5 bases and J by 0 bases, 8 bases remained unmatched. Here the CDR3 reads CASSLDGQGSSGANVLTF. CDR3 DNA: TGTGCCAGCAGCCTGGATGGACAGGGGAGCTCTGGGGCCAACGTCCTGACTTTC. The complete variable domain, with remaining parts taken from reference TRBV7-2 and TRBJ2-6, reads GAGVSQSPSNKVTEKGKDVELRCDPISGHTALYWYRQSLGQGLEFLIYFQGNSAPDKSGLPSDRFSAERTGGSVSTLTIQRTQQEDSAVYLCASSLDGQGSSGANVLTFGAGSRLTVL.

V is TRBV6-2 or TRBV6-3 and J is TRBJ2-1; 8 nucleotides line up with TRBD1. The V gene end was trimmed by 7 bases and the J gene end by 7 bases; junction bases not matched to a gene: 12. The CDR3 is made up of 15 amino acids. Germline CDR1 MNHEY, CDR2 SVGEGT. CDR3 bases: TGTGCCAGCACTATACGCAGGGGGCGCGCGAATGAGCAGTTCTTC. Amino acids: CASTIRRGRANEQFF.

Points on this clonotype: Its ends do not fully match the called genes, so a read error is possible. J is TRBJ2-7 and V is TRBV20-1; 11 bases fit TRBD2. Looked up from germline, CDR1 is DFQATT and CDR2 is SNEGSKA (reference sequence). The CDR3 loop spans 13 amino acids. CDR3: CGAAGTSGYEQYF. The CDR3, as DNA: TGCGGTGCAGCCGGGACTAGCGGATACGAGCAGTACTTC.

The rearrangement links TRBV6-6 to TRBJ2-7, with TRBD1 matching over 9 bases. The V and J ends lost 6 bases and 1 base, in that order; junction bases with no gene match: 7. The CDR3 extends over 15 amino acids. Germline loops: CDR1 MNHNY, CDR2 SVGAGI (reference sequence). This CDR3 reads CASREQGARSYEQYF. The CDR3 nucleotides are TGTGCCAGCAGGGAACAGGGGGCGCGATCCTACGAGCAGTACTTC.

As to this clonotype: It may be a read error: a sequence one base away is much more abundant. The CDR3 DNA reads TGTGCCAGCAGTTCCCCTGCCCTCCCTGGGGCCAACGTCCTGACTTTC. Encoded protein: CASSSPALPGANVLTF. This chain connects TRBV27 to TRBJ2-6, with D unclear. CDR1 is MNHEY and CDR2 is SMNVEV in the germline V gene (reference sequence). The CDR3 has 16 residues. Deletions cut 4 bases from V and 2 bases from J, with 12 bases between.

V and J are TRBV28 and TRBJ2-7; 7 nucleotides match TRBD2. After removal of 6 bases from V and 0 bases from J, the junction contained 11 bases not matched to a gene. The CDR3 is 16 amino acids. The germline gives CDR1 MDHEN, CDR2 SYDVKM. The CDR3: CASSPFGGSNSYEQYF. CDR3 nucleotide sequence: TGTGCCAGCAGCCCATTCGGCGGGAGTAACTCCTACGAGCAGTACTTC.

The chain combines TRBV5-5 with TRBJ2-3, with D tentatively TRBD2 (5 bases). This CDR3 comprises 13 residues. Germline V lookup: CDR1 SGHKS, CDR2 YYEKEE (reference sequence). The ends were cut back, 4 bases at V and 6 bases at J, with 12 bases in the middle. As DNA, the CDR3 is TGTGCCAGCAGCGTCGGGGTTTCGGATACGCAGTATTTT. It specifies CASSVGVSDTQYF. The complete variable domain, with remaining parts taken from reference TRBV5-5 and TRBJ2-3, reads DAGVTQSPTHLIKTRGQQVTLRCSPISGHKSVSWYQQVLGQGPQFIFQYYEKEERGRGNFPDRFSARQFPNYSSELNVNALLLGDSALYLCASSVGVSDTQYFGPGTRLTVL.